The rows below give T cell receptor beta chains drawn from one sample of a study of cytomegalovirus exposure and HLA in healthy donors. The assay was immunoSEQ multiplex PCR, and TCRdb's table has in-frame clones only and misses some. The sample yields roughly 180,000 clones, more than 65% seen once. Sequencing used PBMCs. Receptors originate from a young woman in good health and CMV-seropositive. The CDR3 runs from the conserved cysteine through the conserved F or W. The order of the fields is V gene, J gene, D gene, clone size, CDR3 protein, CDR3 DNA. The D gene is left open where the match is weak. Not all rows give a size; the values are once, few, many and, for expanded clones, a class.

V: TRBV28; J: TRBJ1-5; D: TRBD1; size: -; CDR3: CASSFSDRDHQPQHF; DNA: TGTGCCAGCAGTTTCTCCGACAGGGACCATCAGCCCCAGCATTTT
V: TRBV7-9; J: TRBJ2-1; D: TRBD2; size: few; CDR3: CASSTRGANRKNEQFF; DNA: TGTGCCAGCAGCACGCGGGGGGCCAATCGAAAAAATGAGCAGTTCTTC
V: TRBV7-8; J: TRBJ2-2; D: TRBD1; size: -; CDR3: CASRRNRGQDTGELFF; DNA: TGTGCCAGCAGACGAAACAGGGGGCAGGACACCGGGGAGCTGTTTTTT
V: TRBV5-1; J: TRBJ2-5; D: -; size: once; CDR3: CASRPDTSQETQYF; DNA: TGCGCCAGCAGGCCGGACACCAGTCAAGAGACCCAGTACTTC
V: TRBV11-2; J: TRBJ2-7; D: -; size: few; CDR3: CASSLEEPYEQYF; DNA: TGTGCCAGCAGCTTAGAGGAGCCCTACGAGCAGTACTTC
V: TRBV6-6; J: TRBJ1-5; D: -; size: -; CDR3: CASSPSGRDSNQPQHF; DNA: TGTGCCAGCAGTCCCTCCGGTCGAGATAGCAATCAGCCCCAGCATTTT
V: TRBV9; J: TRBJ1-2; D: TRBD1; size: -; CDR3: CASSGHRGTNYGYTF; DNA: TGTGCCAGCAGCGGCCACAGGGGAACTAACTATGGCTACACCTTC
V: TRBV7-2; J: TRBJ2-1; D: TRBD2; size: -; CDR3: CASRRSGPNNEQFF; DNA: TGTGCCAGCAGGCGTAGCGGGCCAAATAATGAGCAGTTCTTC
V: TRBV5-1; J: TRBJ2-7; D: TRBD1; size: -; CDR3: CASSLGQGSYEQYF; DNA: TGCGCCAGCAGCCTCGGACAGGGCTCCTACGAGCAGTACTTC
V: TRBV6-6; J: TRBJ1-5; D: -; size: -; CDR3: CASSPDRINQPQHF; DNA: TGTGCCAGCAGCCCCGACAGGATAAATCAGCCCCAGCATTTT
V: TRBV2; J: TRBJ2-5; D: TRBD2; size: -; CDR3: CASSEVGTRQETQYF; DNA: TGTGCCAGCAGTGAAGTAGGGACTAGGCAGGAGACCCAGTACTTC
V: TRBV5-4; J: TRBJ1-3; D: -; size: -; CDR3: CASSRGGGTLRNTIYF; DNA: TGTGCCAGCAGCCGAGGGGGGGGCACTTTAAGAAACACCATATATTTT
V: TRBV19; J: TRBJ1-6; D: -; size: few; CDR3: CASTPGGSYNSPLHF; DNA: TGTGCCAGTACCCCCGGAGGCTCCTATAATTCACCCCTCCACTTT
V: TRBV7-8; J: TRBJ1-2; D: TRBD1; size: -; CDR3: CASSVQGYGYGYTF; DNA: TGTGCCAGCAGCGTACAGGGGTACGGCTATGGCTACACCTTC
V: TRBV7-2; J: TRBJ2-3; D: -; size: -; CDR3: CASSTIRSSFSTDTQYF; DNA: TGTGCCAGCAGCACCATTCGGAGCTCCTTTAGCACAGATACGCAGTATTTT
V: TRBV7-9; J: TRBJ2-1; D: -; size: -; CDR3: CASSPAGRYNEQFF; DNA: TGTGCCAGCAGCCCTGCGGGCCGATACAATGAGCAGTTCTTC
V: TRBV28; J: TRBJ2-7; D: TRBD2; size: -; CDR3: CASSLSGGGAKQYF; DNA: TGTGCCAGCAGTTTATCTGGCGGGGGGGCCAAGCAGTACTTC
V: TRBV9; J: TRBJ2-2; D: TRBD1; size: -; CDR3: CASSSTYRGPWNGELFF; DNA: TGTGCCAGCAGCTCGACCTACAGGGGGCCTTGGAACGGGGAGCTGTTTTTT
V: TRBV7-9; J: TRBJ1-1; D: TRBD1; size: -; CDR3: CASSPTGGTEAFF; DNA: TGTGCCAGCAGCCCGACAGGGGGCACTGAAGCTTTCTTT
V: TRBV19; J: TRBJ1-1; D: -; size: -; CDR3: CASSTGMNTEAFF; DNA: TGTGCCAGTAGTACAGGGATGAACACTGAAGCTTTCTTT
V: TRBV2; J: TRBJ2-7; D: -; size: -; CDR3: CASSEMSRSYEQYF; DNA: TGTGCCAGCAGTGAAATGTCTAGATCCTACGAGCAGTACTTC
V: TRBV13; J: TRBJ2-3; D: -; size: once; CDR3: CASSFGGTTDTQYF; DNA: TGTGCCAGCAGCTTCGGGGGTACTACAGATACGCAGTATTTT
V: TRBV5-5; J: TRBJ1-3; D: TRBD1; size: -; CDR3: CASGRGTGAGNTIYF; DNA: TGTGCCAGCGGACGTGGGACAGGGGCTGGAAACACCATATATTTT
V: TRBV6-5; J: TRBJ1-4; D: -; size: -; CDR3: CASSWGRPVEKLFF; DNA: TGTGCCAGCAGTTGGGGCAGGCCCGTAGAAAAACTGTTTTTT
V: TRBV7-2; J: TRBJ2-3; D: TRBD2; size: -; CDR3: CASSGVAGGQGTQYF; DNA: TGTGCCAGCAGCGGAGTCGCGGGGGGGCAAGGTACGCAGTATTTT
V: TRBV4-3; J: TRBJ2-5; D: -; size: -; CDR3: CASSQGLGLEQYF; DNA: TGCGCCAGCAGCCAAGGGTTGGGGCTGGAGCAGTACTTC
V: TRBV28; J: TRBJ1-4; D: -; size: few; CDR3: CASSGPTKVGDEKLFF; DNA: TGTGCCAGCAGTGGACCGACAAAAGTCGGGGATGAAAAACTGTTTTTT